The next 8 T cell receptor beta chains were all read from a single sample in a study of molecular identifiers for immune sequencing clone quantification (dated by TCRdb to between 2017 and 2018). The library was produced with PCR. The reads were generated on a NextSeq 500. TCRdb ran its own pipeline on the public reads, namely fastp trimming at Q25 and MiXCR clone calling, and kept in-frame beta chains. Rows are combined by CDR3 protein, so each entry shows the most common genes and DNA. The sample records some 580,000 distinct CDR3 sequences, about 25% of which are singletons. The top ten clonotypes cover 0.75% to 0.8% of the sample. The sequenced material came from naive CD8+ T cells from blood, with Jurkat cell RNA spiked in. Sample cell subset or site, as interpreted from the label and publication: FACS-sorted CD8+CD4-CCR7+CD45RA+ naive T cells. Source of these receptors: a human donor in good health. Some libraries in this study had Jurkat cell RNA spiked in.

Concerning this clonotype: This could be a read error, since a much larger clone is one nucleotide away. The chain has TRBV9 and TRBJ2-2; D unclear. The CDR3 is 18 residues long. Trimming cost V 0 bases and J 0 bases, with 15 bases left between them. The germline gives CDR1 SGDLS, CDR2 YYNGEE. The CDR3: CASSVGPTRETNTGELFF. Written as DNA, the CDR3 is TGTGCCAGCAGCGTAGGGCCCACGCGAGAAACGAACACCGGGGAGCTGTTTTTT.

This clonotype was recorded at least ten times. This chain uses TRBV19 with TRBJ2-1; 8 positions match TRBD2. Germline V gene sequence: CDR1 LNHDA, CDR2 SQIVND (reference sequence). With V trimmed by 8 bases and J by 6 bases, 12 bases remained unmatched. The CDR3 has 15 residues. CDR3 sequence (DNA): TGTGCCAGTTCCGCCGGGACTAGAGGCAGCAATGAGCAGTTCTTC. This gives the protein CASSAGTRGSNEQFF.

This clonotype was counted many times. This chain uses TRBV12-3 or TRBV12-4 with TRBJ2-3; 7 bases line up with TRBD1. The CDR3 has 18 amino acids. V lost 4 bases to trimming and J lost 2 bases; unmatched junction nucleotides: 15. Written as DNA, the CDR3 is TGTGCCAGCAGTTCCCACCCGGGACAGAATCCCTCCACAGATACGCAGTATTTT. This encodes CASSSHPGQNPSTDTQYF.

At least ten counts were recorded for this clonotype. The J gene is TRBJ1-1, the V gene TRBV29-1; a possible D gene is TRBD1 (5 bases). CDR1 is SQVTM and CDR2 is ANQGSEA in the germline V gene. The CDR3 consists of 13 residues. V lost 5 bases to trimming and J lost 0 bases, with 10 bases between them. As DNA, the CDR3 is TGCAGCGTTACGGGGCCCTTGAACACTGAAGCTTTCTTT. Translation: CSVTGPLNTEAFF.

This clonotype was found many times. The rearrangement links TRBV12-5 to TRBJ1-1, with unresolved D. Per germline, CDR1 LGHNT and CDR2 FRNRAP. Between the trimmed V and J ends, which lost 6 bases and 3 bases, there was a span of 8 bases. This CDR3 is 12 amino acids long. CDR3 sequence: CASGLLDTEAFF. In DNA, the CDR3 is TGTGCTAGTGGATTGTTAGACACTGAAGCTTTCTTT.

The chain combines TRBV12-3 or TRBV12-4 with TRBJ2-7; D uncertain. Trimming took 5 bases from V and 4 from J, leaving 12 bases between them. This CDR3 region has 13 residues. The CDR3: CASSLLLSYEQYF. CDR3 nucleotides: TGTGCCAGCAGTCTTTTATTAAGTTACGAGCAGTACTTC.

Points on this clonotype: The conserved phenylalanine or tryptophan normally closing the CDR3 is absent here, so this likely arose from a read error. The CDR3 sequence: CSARGTGLEGEQYS. DNA of the CDR3: TGCAGTGCTAGGGGGACAGGGCTCGAAGGCGAGCAGTACTCC. V usage is TRBV20-1 and J usage is TRBJ2-7; 9 bases line up with TRBD1. The CDR3 is 14 residues long. CDR1 is DFQATT and CDR2 is SNEGSKA in the germline V gene (reference sequence). V shed 3 bases and J 6 bases; nucleotides not matched to a gene: 9.

This clonotype was recorded a few times. The gene calls are TRBV27 and TRBJ2-2; weak D call: TRBD2 (6 bases). Trimming left V 3 bases short and J 2 bases short, with 10 bases between. The CDR3 is 15 amino acids. The germline V gene has CDR1 MNHEY and CDR2 SMNVEV (reference sequence). The CDR3 DNA follows: TGTGCCAGCAGTTTCGGGAGCGTTAACACCGGGGAGCTGTTTTTT. Its translation: CASSFGSVNTGELFF.